This T cell receptor beta chain was identified during a study of blood T cell repertoires in COVID-19. The overall study: Samples came from the United States, Italy and Spain, spanning acute and convalescent COVID-19. T cells, B-cell-depleted T cells, or PBMCs provided the cDNA or gDNA that served as material.

V was clipped by 6 bases and J by 5 bases, with 10 bases between them. The CDR3 loop spans 13 amino acids. Per germline, CDR1 PRHDT and CDR2 FYEKMQ (reference sequence). In the authors' methods: Reference gene primer amplification gave nucleated cell count estimates. Repertoires were generated with immunoSEQ multiplex PCR, while TCRdb's copy carries only in-frame clones and drops some. V and J calls and clone size are those listed in that table; D and trimming were worked out from the DNA. The sample has approximately 250,000 clones, approximately 89% seen once; the top ten hold 1.5% to 2%. This clone has a single count.

The rearrangement links TRBV13 to TRBJ2-2; no reliable D call. This receptor was identified in a woman in her fifties or sixties who had recovered from COVID-19. Sequenced sample: peripheral blood. CDR3 amino acids: CASRLRLTGELFF. For the CDR3, the DNA is TGTGCCAGCAGACTTAGACTGACCGGGGAGCTGTTTTTT.